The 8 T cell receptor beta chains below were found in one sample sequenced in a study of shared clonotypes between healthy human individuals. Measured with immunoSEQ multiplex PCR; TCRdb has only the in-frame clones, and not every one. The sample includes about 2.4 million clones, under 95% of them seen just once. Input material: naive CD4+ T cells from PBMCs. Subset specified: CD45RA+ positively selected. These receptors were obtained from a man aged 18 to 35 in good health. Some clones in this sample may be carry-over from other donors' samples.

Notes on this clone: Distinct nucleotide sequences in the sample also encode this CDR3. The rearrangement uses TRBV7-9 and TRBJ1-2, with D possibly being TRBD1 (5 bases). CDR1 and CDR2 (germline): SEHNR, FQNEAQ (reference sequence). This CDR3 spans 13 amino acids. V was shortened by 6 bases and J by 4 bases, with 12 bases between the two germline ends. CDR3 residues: CASSLDTSYGYTF. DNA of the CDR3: TGTGCCAGCAGTTTGGACACCTCCTATGGCTACACCTTC. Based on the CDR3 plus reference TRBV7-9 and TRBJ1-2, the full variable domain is DTGVSQNPRHKITKRGQNVTFRCDPISEHNRLYWYRQTLGQGPEFLTYFQNEAQLEKSRLLSDRFSAERPKGSFSTLEIQRTEQGDSAMYLCASSLDTSYGYTFGSGTRLTVV.

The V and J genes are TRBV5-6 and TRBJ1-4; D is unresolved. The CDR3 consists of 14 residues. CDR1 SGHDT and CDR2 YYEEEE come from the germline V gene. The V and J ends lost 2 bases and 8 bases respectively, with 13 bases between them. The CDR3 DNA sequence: TGTGCCAGCAGCTTAGGACGGATGGGGGAAAAACTGTTTTTT. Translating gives CASSLGRMGEKLFF.

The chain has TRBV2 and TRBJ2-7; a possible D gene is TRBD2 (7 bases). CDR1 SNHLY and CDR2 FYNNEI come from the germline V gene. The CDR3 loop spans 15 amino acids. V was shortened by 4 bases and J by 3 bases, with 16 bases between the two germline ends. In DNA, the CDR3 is TGTGCCAGCAGTGGGGGGCTAGCGGTTAACTACGAGCAGTACTTC. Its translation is CASSGGLAVNYEQYF.

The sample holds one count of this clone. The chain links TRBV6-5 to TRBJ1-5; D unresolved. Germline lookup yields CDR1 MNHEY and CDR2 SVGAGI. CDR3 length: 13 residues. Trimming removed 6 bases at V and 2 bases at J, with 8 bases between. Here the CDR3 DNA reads TGTGCCAGCAGGGAGGGTGGCAATCAGCCCCAGCATTTT. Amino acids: CASREGGNQPQHF.

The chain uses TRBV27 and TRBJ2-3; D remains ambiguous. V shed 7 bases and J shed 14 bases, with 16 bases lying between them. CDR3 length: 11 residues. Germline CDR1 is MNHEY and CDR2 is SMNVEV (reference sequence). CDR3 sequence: CASNKGPRRYF. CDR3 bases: TGTGCCAGCAACAAAGGACCACGGCGGTATTTT.

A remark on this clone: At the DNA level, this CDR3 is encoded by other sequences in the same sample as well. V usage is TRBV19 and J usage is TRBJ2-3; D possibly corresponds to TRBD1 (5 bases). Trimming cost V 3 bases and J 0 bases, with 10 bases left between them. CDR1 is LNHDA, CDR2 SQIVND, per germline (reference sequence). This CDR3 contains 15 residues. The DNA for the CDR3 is TGTGCCAGTAGTATGGGGCAGGGAAGCACAGATACGCAGTATTTT. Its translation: CASSMGQGSTDTQYF.

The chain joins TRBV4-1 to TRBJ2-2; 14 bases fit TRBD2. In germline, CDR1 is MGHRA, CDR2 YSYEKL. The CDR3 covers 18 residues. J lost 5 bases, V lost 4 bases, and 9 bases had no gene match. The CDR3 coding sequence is TGCGCCAGCAGCCTACGACTAGCGGGAGGGCCTCAAACCGGGGAGCTGTTTTTT. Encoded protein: CASSLRLAGGPQTGELFF.

The CDR3 reads CASSPGLAGGSGANVLTF. The CDR3 DNA is TGCGCCAGCAGCCCTGGACTAGCGGGAGGCTCTGGGGCCAACGTCCTGACTTTC. The gene calls are TRBV4-1 and TRBJ2-6, with TRBD2 identical over 14 bases. J lost 0 bases, V lost 4 bases, and 2 bases had no gene match. Germline assignment: CDR1 MGHRA and CDR2 YSYEKL. CDR3 length: 18 amino acids.